This is a list of T cell receptor beta chains from one sample in a study of blood T cell repertoires in COVID-19. Profiled with immunoSEQ multiplex PCR; TCRdb holds only in-frame clones, not every one. Found here are hundreds of thousands of clones, around 87% of them singletons; the top ten hold around 7.8%. Sequenced sample: peripheral blood. The receptors derive from a woman aged 45-65 years who had recovered from COVID-19. CDR3s include the opening cysteine and the closing phenylalanine or tryptophan.

TRBV9	CASSAEQVALDYTF
TRBV28	CASTPGGTGVAPLHF
TRBV10-3	CAISGQGSGYTF
TRBV14	CASSQKPASGIINEQFF
TRBV11-2	CASSLAYNQPQHF
TRBV3-1/TRBV3-2	CASSFGTLDEQFF
TRBV27	CASSLSHDRSSSYEQYF
TRBV20-1	CSASPPGLAGDYEQYF
TRBV5-1	CASSSRASGNTIYF
TRBV11-3	CASSLSRAGELFF
TRBV28	CASSFGDRSYSPLHF
TRBV4-3	CASSQDTTGVVSYEQYF
TRBV7-3	CASSLGANTEAFF
TRBV20-1	CSASPQGSEAFF
TRBV6-5	CASSYLIPRGYTF
TRBV10-3	CATTNRELEFF